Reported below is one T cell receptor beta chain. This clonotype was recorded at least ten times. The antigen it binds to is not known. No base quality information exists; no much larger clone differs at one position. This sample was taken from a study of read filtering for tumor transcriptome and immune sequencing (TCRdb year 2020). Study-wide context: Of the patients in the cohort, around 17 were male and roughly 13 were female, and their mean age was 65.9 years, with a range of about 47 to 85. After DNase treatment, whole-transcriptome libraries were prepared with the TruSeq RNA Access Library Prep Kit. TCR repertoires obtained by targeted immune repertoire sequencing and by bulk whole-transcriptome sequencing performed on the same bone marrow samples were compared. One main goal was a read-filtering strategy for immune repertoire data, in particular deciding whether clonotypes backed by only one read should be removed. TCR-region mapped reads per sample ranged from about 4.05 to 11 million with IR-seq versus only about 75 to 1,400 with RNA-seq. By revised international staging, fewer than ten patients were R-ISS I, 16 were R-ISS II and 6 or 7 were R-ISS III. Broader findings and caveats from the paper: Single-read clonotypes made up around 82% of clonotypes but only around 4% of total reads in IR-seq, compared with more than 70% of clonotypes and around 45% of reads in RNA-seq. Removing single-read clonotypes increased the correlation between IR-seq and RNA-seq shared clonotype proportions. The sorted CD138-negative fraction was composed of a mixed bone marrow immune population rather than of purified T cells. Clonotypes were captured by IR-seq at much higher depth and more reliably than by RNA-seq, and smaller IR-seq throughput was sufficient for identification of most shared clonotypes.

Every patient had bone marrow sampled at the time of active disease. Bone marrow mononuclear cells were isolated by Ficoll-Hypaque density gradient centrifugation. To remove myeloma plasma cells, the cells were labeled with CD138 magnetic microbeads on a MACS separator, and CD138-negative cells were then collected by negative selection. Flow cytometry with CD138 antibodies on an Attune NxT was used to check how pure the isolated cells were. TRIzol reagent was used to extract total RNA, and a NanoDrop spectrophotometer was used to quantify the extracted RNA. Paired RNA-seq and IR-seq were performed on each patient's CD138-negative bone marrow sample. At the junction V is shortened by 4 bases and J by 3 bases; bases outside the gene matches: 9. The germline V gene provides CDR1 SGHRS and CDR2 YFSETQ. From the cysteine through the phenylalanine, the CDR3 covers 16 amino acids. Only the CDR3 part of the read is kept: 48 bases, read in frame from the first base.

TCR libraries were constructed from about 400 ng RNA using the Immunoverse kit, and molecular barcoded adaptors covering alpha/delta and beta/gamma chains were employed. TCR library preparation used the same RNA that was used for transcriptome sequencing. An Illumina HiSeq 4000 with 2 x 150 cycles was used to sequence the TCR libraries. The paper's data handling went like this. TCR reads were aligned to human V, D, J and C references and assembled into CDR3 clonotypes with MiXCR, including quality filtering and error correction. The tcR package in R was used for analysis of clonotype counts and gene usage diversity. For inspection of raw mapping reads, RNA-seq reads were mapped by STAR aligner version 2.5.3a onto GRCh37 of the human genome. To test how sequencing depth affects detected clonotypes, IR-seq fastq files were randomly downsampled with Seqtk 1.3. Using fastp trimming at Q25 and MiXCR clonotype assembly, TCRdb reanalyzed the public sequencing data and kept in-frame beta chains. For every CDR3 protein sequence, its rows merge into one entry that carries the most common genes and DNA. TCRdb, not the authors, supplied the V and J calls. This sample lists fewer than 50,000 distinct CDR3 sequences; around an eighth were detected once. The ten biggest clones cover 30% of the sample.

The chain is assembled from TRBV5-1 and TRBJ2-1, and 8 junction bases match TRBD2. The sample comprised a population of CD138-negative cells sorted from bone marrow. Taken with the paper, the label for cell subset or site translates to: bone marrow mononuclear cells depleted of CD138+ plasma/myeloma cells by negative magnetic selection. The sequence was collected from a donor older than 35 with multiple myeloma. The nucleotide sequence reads TGCGCCAGCAGCAGTAATAGCGGGATGGGCTACAATGAGCAGTTCTTC. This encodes CASSSNSGMGYNEQFF.